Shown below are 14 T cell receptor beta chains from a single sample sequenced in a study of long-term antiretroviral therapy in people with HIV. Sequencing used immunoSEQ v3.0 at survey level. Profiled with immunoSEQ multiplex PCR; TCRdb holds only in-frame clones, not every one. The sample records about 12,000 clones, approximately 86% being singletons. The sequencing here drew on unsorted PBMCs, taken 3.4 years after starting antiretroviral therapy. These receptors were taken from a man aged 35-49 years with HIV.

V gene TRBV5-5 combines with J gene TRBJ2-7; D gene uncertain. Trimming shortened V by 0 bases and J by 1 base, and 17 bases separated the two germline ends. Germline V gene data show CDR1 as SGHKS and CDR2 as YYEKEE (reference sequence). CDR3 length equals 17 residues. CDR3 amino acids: CASSLGAGEVKSYEQYF. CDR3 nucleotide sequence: TGTGCCAGCAGCTTGGGGGCAGGTGAGGTTAAATCCTACGAGCAGTACTTC.

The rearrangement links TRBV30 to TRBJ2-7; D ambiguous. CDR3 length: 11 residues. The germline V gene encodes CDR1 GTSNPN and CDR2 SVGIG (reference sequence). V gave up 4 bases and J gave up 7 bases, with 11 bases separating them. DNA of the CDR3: TGTGCCTGGACCTCGTACCGGGAGCAGTACTTC. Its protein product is CAWTSYREQYF.

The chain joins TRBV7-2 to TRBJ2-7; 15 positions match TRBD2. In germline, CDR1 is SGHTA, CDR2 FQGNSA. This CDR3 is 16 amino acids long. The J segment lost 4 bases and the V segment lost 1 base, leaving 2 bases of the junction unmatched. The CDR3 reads CASSLVGLAGGYEQYF. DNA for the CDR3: TGTGCCAGCAGCTTAGTGGGACTAGCGGGAGGTTACGAGCAGTACTTC.

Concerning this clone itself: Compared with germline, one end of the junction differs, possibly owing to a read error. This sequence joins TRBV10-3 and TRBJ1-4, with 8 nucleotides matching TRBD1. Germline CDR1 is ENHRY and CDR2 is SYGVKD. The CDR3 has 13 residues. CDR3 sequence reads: CAISESMGQDRSF. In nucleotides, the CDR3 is TGTGCCATCAGTGAGTCGATGGGACAGGACCGTTCGTTC.

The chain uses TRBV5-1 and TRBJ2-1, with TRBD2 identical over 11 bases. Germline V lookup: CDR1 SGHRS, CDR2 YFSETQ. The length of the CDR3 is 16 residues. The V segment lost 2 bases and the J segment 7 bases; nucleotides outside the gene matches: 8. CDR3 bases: TGCGCCAGCAGCTTACTAGCGGGAGAATCTGGTAATGAGCAGTTCTTC. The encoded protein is CASSLLAGESGNEQFF.

CDR3 DNA sequence: TGTGCCAGCAGTTTATCCGGGACTAGCGGGAGGGCCGCGCACAATGAGCAGTTCTTC. This codes for CASSLSGTSGRAAHNEQFF. The V and J genes are TRBV27 and TRBJ2-1, with 16 nucleotides matching TRBD2. V was pared by 0 bases and J by 5 bases, with 7 bases of the junction left unmatched. The CDR3 has 19 residues. Germline V gives CDR1 MNHEY, CDR2 SMNVEV (reference sequence).

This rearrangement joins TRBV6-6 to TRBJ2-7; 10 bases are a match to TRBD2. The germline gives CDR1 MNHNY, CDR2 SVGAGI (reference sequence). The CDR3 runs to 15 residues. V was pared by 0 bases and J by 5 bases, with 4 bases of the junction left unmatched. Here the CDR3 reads CASSYSRGTSDEQYF. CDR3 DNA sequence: TGTGCCAGCAGTTACTCGCGTGGGACTAGCGACGAGCAGTACTTC.

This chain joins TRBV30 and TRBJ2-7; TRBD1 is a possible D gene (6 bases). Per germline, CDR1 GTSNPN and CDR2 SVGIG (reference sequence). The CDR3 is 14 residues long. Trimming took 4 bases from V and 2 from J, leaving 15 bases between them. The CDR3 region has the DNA TGTGCCTGGAAGGTGGGCAGGGGACCCTACGAGCAGTACTTC. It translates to CAWKVGRGPYEQYF.

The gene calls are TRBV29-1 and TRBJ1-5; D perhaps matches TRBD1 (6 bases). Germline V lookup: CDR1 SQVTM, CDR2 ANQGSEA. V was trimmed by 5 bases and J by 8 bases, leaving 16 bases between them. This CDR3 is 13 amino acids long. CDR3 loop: CSVSYRAGEPQHF. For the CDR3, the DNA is TGCAGCGTTAGCTACAGGGCTGGGGAGCCCCAGCATTTT.

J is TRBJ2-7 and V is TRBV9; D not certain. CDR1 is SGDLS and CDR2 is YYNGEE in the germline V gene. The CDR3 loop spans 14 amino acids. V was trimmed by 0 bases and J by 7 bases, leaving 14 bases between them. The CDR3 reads CASSVGDISREQYF. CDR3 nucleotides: TGTGCCAGCAGCGTAGGAGACATCTCTAGGGAGCAGTACTTC.

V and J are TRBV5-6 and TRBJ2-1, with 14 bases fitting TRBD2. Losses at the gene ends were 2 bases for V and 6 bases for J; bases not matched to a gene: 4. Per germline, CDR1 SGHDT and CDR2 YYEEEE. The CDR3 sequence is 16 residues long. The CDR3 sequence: CASSFRTSGRSNEQFF. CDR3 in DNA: TGTGCCAGCAGCTTCAGGACTAGCGGGAGGAGCAATGAGCAGTTCTTC.

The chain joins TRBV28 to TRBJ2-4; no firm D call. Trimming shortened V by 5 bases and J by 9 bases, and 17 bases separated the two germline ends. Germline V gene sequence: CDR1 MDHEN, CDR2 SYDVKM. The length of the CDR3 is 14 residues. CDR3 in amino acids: CASSRPLGGPIQYF. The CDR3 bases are TGTGCCAGCAGTAGACCGTTAGGTGGGCCCATTCAGTACTTC.

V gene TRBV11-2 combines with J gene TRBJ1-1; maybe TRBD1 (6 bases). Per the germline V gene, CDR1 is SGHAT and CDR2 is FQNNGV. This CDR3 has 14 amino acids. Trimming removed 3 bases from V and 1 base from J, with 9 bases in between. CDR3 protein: CASSFGQSNTEAFF. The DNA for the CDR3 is TGTGCCAGCAGCTTCGGACAGTCGAACACTGAAGCTTTCTTT. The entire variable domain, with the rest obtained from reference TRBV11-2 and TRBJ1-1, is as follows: EAGVAQSPRYKIIEKRQSVAFWCNPISGHATLYWYQQILGQGPKLLIQFQNNGVVDDSQLPKDRFSAERLKGVDSTLKIQPAKLEDSAVYLCASSFGQSNTEAFFGQGTRLTVV.

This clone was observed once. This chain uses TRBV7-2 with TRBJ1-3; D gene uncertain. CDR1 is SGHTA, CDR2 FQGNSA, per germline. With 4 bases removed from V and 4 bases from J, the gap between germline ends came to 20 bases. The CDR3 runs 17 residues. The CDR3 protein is CASSSQLGSSQGNTIYF. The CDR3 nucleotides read TGTGCCAGCAGCTCCCAACTTGGTTCGTCCCAGGGAAACACCATATATTTT.